The 20 T cell receptor beta chains listed next were all sequenced from one sample in a study of T cell changes during pregnancy in multiple sclerosis. Using immunoSEQ multiplex PCR, the repertoire was profiled, and TCRdb retains in-frame clones only, with some absent. The sample has about 110,000 clones, under 95% seen once. Sample: peripheral blood, taken before pregnancy. The receptor set was obtained from a female donor with multiple sclerosis, enrolled in a pregnancy study.

The chain couples TRBV6-1 to TRBJ2-3, with unresolved D. Germline values: CDR1 MNHNS, CDR2 SASEGT. The length of the CDR3 is 15 residues. With 4 bases removed from V and 4 bases from J, the gap between germline ends came to 15 bases. Here the CDR3 reads CASSGHQESPDTQYF. The CDR3 nucleotides read TGTGCCAGCAGTGGACACCAAGAATCTCCAGATACGCAGTATTTT.

In its sample, this clone was seen once. The chain recombines TRBV5-6 with TRBJ2-7; D perhaps matches TRBD1 (5 bases). V dropped 2 bases and J dropped 7 bases, with 16 bases sitting between them. CDR3 size: 14 residues. The germline CDR1 and CDR2 sequences are SGHDT and YYEEEE. CDR3 nucleotides: TGTGCCAGCAGCTTTCGTCAGGGAAAAGGGGAGCAGTACTTC. This sequence encodes CASSFRQGKGEQYF. The whole variable domain, remainder taken from reference TRBV5-6 and TRBJ2-7, is DAGVTQSPTHLIKTRGQQVTLRCSPKSGHDTVSWYQQALGQGPQFIFQYYEEEERQRGNFPDRFSGHQFPNYSSELNVNALLLGDSALYLCASSFRQGKGEQYFGPGTRLTVT.

In DNA, the CDR3 is TGTGCCAGCAGCTTATTCAGGGAAAACAATCAGCCCCAGCATTTT. Translating it yields CASSLFRENNQPQHF. This chain joins TRBV7-8 and TRBJ1-5, with D possibly TRBD1 on 5 matching bases. V lost 2 bases to trimming and J lost 3 bases, with 11 bases between them. CDR3 size: 15 residues. CDR1 and CDR2 from the germline V gene are SGHVS and FQNEAQ.

The chain carries TRBV19 and TRBJ1-5; 7 bases fit TRBD1. V was clipped by 10 bases and J by 6 bases; unmatched bases: 9. This CDR3 spans 13 amino acids. CDR1 LNHDA and CDR2 SQIVND come from the germline V gene (reference sequence). The CDR3 DNA sequence: TGTGCCACCAGACAGGGTCTCACTCAGCCCCAGCATTTT. Translating gives CATRQGLTQPQHF.

The chain employs TRBV9 and TRBJ2-1, with D possibly matching TRBD2 (7 bases). Trimming removed 3 bases at V and 10 bases at J, with 8 bases between. The CDR3 consists of 11 residues. Germline V gene data show CDR1 as SGDLS and CDR2 as YYNGEE. This CDR3 is CASSEGGEQFF. The CDR3 region has the DNA TGTGCCAGCAGCGAGGGGGGGGAGCAGTTCTTC.

V gene TRBV30 combines with J gene TRBJ2-3, with 8 bases aligning to TRBD2. In germline, CDR1 is GTSNPN, CDR2 SVGIG (reference sequence). V dropped 3 bases and J dropped 6; count of bases not matched to a gene: 8. There are 14 residues in the CDR3. The CDR3 loop reads CAWRLAGPHDTQYF. The CDR3 DNA reads TGTGCCTGGAGATTAGCGGGGCCCCACGATACGCAGTATTTT. The full variable domain, its missing parts supplied by reference TRBV30 and TRBJ2-3, is SQTIHQWPATLVQPVGSPLSLECTVEGTSNPNLYWYRQAAGRGLQLLFYSVGIGQISSEVPQNLSASRPQDRQFILSSKKLLLSDSGFYLCAWRLAGPHDTQYFGPGTRLTVL.

The chain recombines TRBV30 with TRBJ1-1, with 7 bases that match TRBD1. Germline assignment: CDR1 GTSNPN and CDR2 SVGIG (reference sequence). V lost 3 bases and J lost 5; bases outside the gene matches: 9. There are 14 residues in the CDR3. In nucleotides, the CDR3 is TGTGCCTGGAGCGTAGGGGGCAAGGGGACTGAAGCTTTCTTT. Translated: CAWSVGGKGTEAFF.

This chain connects TRBV9 to TRBJ2-2; 7 bases fit TRBD1. The V gene end was trimmed by 4 bases and the J gene end by 4 bases; junction bases not matched to a gene: 7. CDR1 is SGDLS and CDR2 is YYNGEE in the germline V gene. This CDR3 comprises 15 residues. For the CDR3, the DNA is TGTGCCAGCAGCCCAACGACAGGGACCACCGGGGAGCTGTTTTTT. Translated, it gives CASSPTTGTTGELFF.

The V gene is TRBV11-2, the J gene TRBJ1-2; D is undetermined. CDR3 length: 15 amino acids. V gave up 1 base and J gave up 2 bases, with 11 bases separating them. Germline V lookup: CDR1 SGHAT, CDR2 FQNNGV. The CDR3 spells CASSLGLDPNYGYTF. CDR3 nucleotides: TGTGCCAGCAGCTTAGGTCTAGACCCAAACTATGGCTACACCTTC.

This clone was observed a single time. The rearrangement joins TRBV27 to TRBJ2-5, with a weak D call TRBD1 (5 bases). The V end lost 7 bases, the J end lost 0 bases, and 9 bases lay between the germline ends. This CDR3 has 13 residues. Germline CDR1 and CDR2: MNHEY and SMNVEV (reference sequence). CDR3 sequence (DNA): TGTGCCAGCAAAAAAGGGGACCAAGAGACCCAGTACTTC. Translated, it gives CASKKGDQETQYF.

This rearrangement joins TRBV7-9 to TRBJ2-5; TRBD2 agrees at 7 bases. The CDR3 is made up of 17 amino acids. V was pared by 5 bases and J by 0 bases, with 12 bases of the junction left unmatched. Germline CDR1 reads SEHNR; CDR2 reads FQNEAQ (reference sequence). CDR3 sequence reads: CASSQGTTGGDQETQYF. CDR3 coding DNA: TGTGCCAGCAGCCAAGGCACAACGGGGGGAGACCAAGAGACCCAGTACTTC. Full variable domain (outside the CDR3, taken from reference TRBV7-9 and TRBJ2-5): DTGVSQNPRHKITKRGQNVTFRCDPISEHNRLYWYRQTLGQGPEFLTYFQNEAQLEKSRLLSDRFSAERPKGSFSTLEIQRTEQGDSAMYLCASSQGTTGGDQETQYFGPGTRLLVL.

The J gene is TRBJ1-2, the V gene TRBV28, with D tentatively TRBD1 (5 bases). V lost 5 bases, J lost 4 bases, and 8 bases lay in between. Germline CDR1 and CDR2: MDHEN and SYDVKM. This CDR3 contains 12 residues. CDR3 sequence reads: CASSGTSYGYTF. Written as DNA, the CDR3 is TGTGCCAGCAGTGGGACTTCCTATGGCTACACCTTC.

The chain uses TRBV18 and TRBJ2-1; TRBD1 agrees at 10 bases. J gave up 5 bases and V 1 base, and 5 bases lay outside the gene matches. Germline lookup yields CDR1 KGHSH and CDR2 LQKENI. CDR3 size: 16 residues. The CDR3 DNA follows: TGTGCCAGCTCACCACAGGGACAGGGGACCCACAATGAGCAGTTCTTC. This encodes CASSPQGQGTHNEQFF. Looking up the rest from reference TRBV18 and TRBJ2-1 gives the full variable domain: NAGVMQNPRHLVRRRGQEARLRCSPMKGHSHVYWYRQLPEEGLKFMVYLQKENIIDESGMPKERFSAEFPKEGPSILRIQQVVRGDSAAYFCASSPQGQGTHNEQFFGPGTRLTVL.

The chain carries TRBV9 and TRBJ1-4; D perhaps matches TRBD1 (5 bases). Trimming took 3 bases from V and 7 from J, leaving 16 bases between them. This CDR3 has 15 amino acids. Germline V CDR1 and CDR2: SGDLS, YYNGEE. CDR3 bases: TGTGCCAGCAGCGAGCGGGGCAGGGTGGTTGAAAAACTGTTTTTT. It yields the protein CASSERGRVVEKLFF.

Only one count was recorded for this clone. This chain connects TRBV19 to TRBJ2-1; 7 bases map to TRBD2. The CDR3 extends over 13 amino acids. The V and J ends lost 6 bases and 7 bases, in that order; junction bases with no gene match: 6. Germline CDR1 and CDR2: LNHDA and SQIVND (reference sequence). The CDR3 is CASSLWGGNEQFF. DNA for the CDR3: TGTGCCAGTAGCCTCTGGGGGGGTAATGAGCAGTTCTTC.

The rearrangement uses TRBV28 and TRBJ1-5; 11 bases map to TRBD1. The germline gives CDR1 MDHEN, CDR2 SYDVKM. The V segment lost 4 bases and the J segment 3 bases; nucleotides outside the gene matches: 11. This CDR3 region has 18 residues. Written as DNA, the CDR3 is TGTGCCAGCAGTTCCAACGGACGGGACAGGGGGTCCAATCAGCCCCAGCATTTT. Translating it yields CASSSNGRDRGSNQPQHF.

The genes are TRBV10-3 and TRBJ1-4, with D perhaps matching TRBD1 (6 bases). CDR3 length equals 16 residues. With 6 bases removed from V and 4 bases from J, the gap between germline ends came to 18 bases. Looked up from germline, CDR1 is ENHRY and CDR2 is SYGVKD. The CDR3 sequence is CAISRYQQGSNEKLFF. The DNA for the CDR3 is TGTGCCATCAGCAGATACCAACAGGGAAGTAATGAAAAACTGTTTTTT.

The chain recombines TRBV28 with TRBJ1-2, with a possible D match to TRBD1 (5 bases). CDR3 size: 13 residues. V dropped 7 bases and J dropped 2 bases, with 11 bases sitting between them. CDR1 is MDHEN and CDR2 is SYDVKM in the germline V gene. The DNA for the CDR3 is TGTGCCAGCACTAGACAGACCAACTATGGCTACACCTTC. Its protein is CASTRQTNYGYTF.

This chain links TRBV2 with TRBJ2-5; D uncertain. The CDR3 totals 13 residues. V was cut by 6 bases and J by 2 bases, with 10 bases left in between. Per germline, CDR1 SNHLY and CDR2 FYNNEI. The DNA for the CDR3 is TGTGCCAGCAGGTGGCATCCTCAAGAGACCCAGTACTTC. It is translated as CASRWHPQETQYF.

The chain recombines TRBV2 with TRBJ2-3; the match to TRBD2 covers 9 bases. The V segment lost 3 bases and the J segment 2 bases; nucleotides outside the gene matches: 9. The CDR3 covers 17 residues. The germline V gene encodes CDR1 SNHLY and CDR2 FYNNEI. The CDR3 loop is CASSEIMRGGATDTQYF. In DNA form, the CDR3 reads TGTGCCAGCAGTGAGATTATGCGGGGGGGAGCCACAGATACGCAGTATTTT.